A single sample is the source of the 5 T cell receptor beta chains below, sequenced in a study of spatial heterogeneity in lung cancer. TCRdb reprocessed the 5' RACE reads via MiXCR and lists one record per CDR3 protein. The data show tens of thousands of distinct CDR3 sequences, with more than 6.5% seen just once and approximately 8.8% held by the top ten. The time point: blood at routine non-recurrence follow-up after resection. This sample comprised PBMCs, obtained at follow-up. Every receptor here comes from a male donor with early-stage non-small cell lung cancer.

Ten or more counts support this clonotype. The rearrangement links TRBV29-1 to TRBJ1-2; D gene unclear. The CDR3 is 13 amino acids. CDR1 and CDR2 from the germline V gene are SQVTM and ANQGSEA. Trimming took off 4 bases at V and 7 bases at J, with 16 bases between the two ends. The CDR3 region is CSVVRQADSGYTF. The CDR3 DNA follows: TGCAGCGTTGTTCGGCAGGCCGATAGTGGCTACACCTTC.

This clonotype was recorded at least ten times. This chain links TRBV7-2 with TRBJ1-2, with D perhaps matching TRBD1 (6 bases). The CDR3 is made up of 15 amino acids. Trimming took off 3 bases at V and 5 bases at J, with 16 bases between the two ends. CDR1 is SGHTA and CDR2 is FQGNSA in the germline V gene. The CDR3 here is CASSLGGQGGYGYTF. The CDR3, as DNA: TGTGCCAGCAGCTTGGGGGGGCAGGGAGGATATGGCTACACCTTC.

At least ten counts were recorded for this clonotype. The chain has TRBV2 and TRBJ2-2; 7 nucleotides line up with TRBD1. Trimming at V came to 10 bases and at J to 8 bases, leaving 10 bases not matched to a gene. CDR1 is SNHLY and CDR2 is FYNNEI in the germline V gene. The CDR3 totals 13 residues. The CDR3 loop reads CAKQEQGSGELFF. The CDR3 DNA reads TGTGCCAAACAGGAACAGGGGTCGGGGGAGCTGTTTTTT.

This clonotype was detected many times. The rearrangement links TRBV30 to TRBJ1-5; D is uncertain. Germline V gene lookup returns CDR1 GTSNPN and CDR2 SVGIG (reference sequence). The germline V and J ends were trimmed by 2 bases and 4 bases, with 6 bases remaining between them. This CDR3 contains 12 residues. This CDR3 reads CAWSPRNQPQHF. Written as DNA, the CDR3 is TGTGCCTGGAGTCCCCGAAATCAGCCCCAGCATTTT. The whole variable domain, remainder taken from reference TRBV30 and TRBJ1-5, is SQTIHQWPATLVQPVGSPLSLECTVEGTSNPNLYWYRQAAGRGLQLLFYSVGIGQISSEVPQNLSASRPQDRQFILSSKKLLLSDSGFYLCAWSPRNQPQHFGDGTRLSIL.

At least ten counts were recorded for this clonotype. The V call is TRBV9, the J call TRBJ1-5, with D possibly being TRBD1 (6 bases). The CDR3 consists of 15 residues. CDR1 SGDLS and CDR2 YYNGEE come from the germline V gene. Trimming left V 4 bases short and J 0 bases short, with 11 bases between. This chain's CDR3 is CASSNGQFSNQPQHF. CDR3 coding DNA: TGTGCCAGCAGCAACGGACAGTTTAGCAATCAGCCCCAGCATTTT.